This T cell receptor beta chain comes out of a study of OX40 agonist ivuxolimab in advanced cancers. Points from the study as a whole: On average, CD8+ T cells showed a greater number of expanded clones than CD4+.

The assay was immunoSEQ multiplex PCR, and TCRdb's table has in-frame clones only and misses some. Of about 110,000 clones listed, approximately 90% are singletons. At cycle 4 day 1, cycle 7 day 1, and baseline, blood was sampled. This clone was recorded once. The antigen remains unidentified. The sequence was obtained from an adult with an advanced solid tumor such as melanoma, head and neck, liver or kidney cancer. The sequences come from CD4+ or CD8+ T cells sorted from blood, collected in a trial of the OX40 agonist ivuxolimab.

CDR3 amino acids: CASSTGAGNTIYF. In nucleotides, the CDR3 is TGTGCCTCAAGCACAGGGGCAGGAAACACCATATATTTT. V usage is TRBV7-2 and J usage is TRBJ1-3; 7 bases are shared with TRBD1. Germline CDR1 and CDR2: SGHTA and FQGNSA. The CDR3 has 13 amino acids. V was clipped by 11 bases and J by 4 bases; unmatched bases: 8.